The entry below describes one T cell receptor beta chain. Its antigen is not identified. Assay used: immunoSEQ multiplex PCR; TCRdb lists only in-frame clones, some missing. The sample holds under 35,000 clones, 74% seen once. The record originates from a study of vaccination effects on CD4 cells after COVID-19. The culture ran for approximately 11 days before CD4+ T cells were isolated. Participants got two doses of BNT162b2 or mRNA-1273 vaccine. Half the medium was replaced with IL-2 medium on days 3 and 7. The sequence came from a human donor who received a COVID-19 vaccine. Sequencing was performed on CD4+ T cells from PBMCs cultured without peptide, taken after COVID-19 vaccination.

The DNA for the CDR3 is TGCACCAGCAGCCCCCGGCGACTAGCGGGGGGGGTGACCCAGTACTTC. Its translation: CTSSPRRLAGGVTQYF. The J gene is TRBJ2-5, the V gene TRBV1; the DNA was not used to check the table's D call, TRBD2. TRBV1 counts as a pseudogene. The CDR3 has 16 residues.